Below, one T cell receptor (beta chain) is given with its context. Its antigen is not known. Other DNA sequences of this sample code for an identical CDR3. This record comes from a study of shared clonotypes between healthy human individuals. Germline V CDR1 and CDR2: GTSNPN, SVGIG (reference sequence). The CDR3 is made up of 14 amino acids. V gave up 1 base and J gave up 4 bases, with 10 bases separating them. Only in-frame clones appear in the TCRdb table, and some are missing; sequencing was by immunoSEQ multiplex PCR. This sample has approximately 940,000 clones, with over 60% found just once. Points from the study as a whole: Among non-shared clonotypes, generation probabilities were lower than among those shared by all four donors. Donor clonotype sharing was expected to depend on sequencing depth. Compared with memory subsets, naive subsets generally had larger estimated richness.

Sequenced input: memory CD4+ T cells sorted from blood. Subset: CD45RA-negative fraction. The receptor was derived from a man aged 18 to 29 in good health. V gene TRBV30 combines with J gene TRBJ2-2; a possible D gene is TRBD1 (7 bases). CDR3 coding DNA: TGTGCCTGGAGTGCAGGGGGGAGCACCGGGGAGCTGTTTTTT. Amino acid sequence: CAWSAGGSTGELFF.